The 29 T cell receptor beta chains reported below all come from one sample, sequenced in a study of blood T cells in healthy people across ages. A second 7 to 11 cycle PCR used barcoded and J-beta primers. From the 5' RACE reads, TCRdb called clonotypes with MiXCR, one entry per CDR3 protein. The sample holds 1,300,000 or so distinct CDR3 sequences, 59% seen once. Sequencing used blood. Receptor source: a man between 18 and 35 years old in good health.

This clonotype came up once. V gene TRBV10-3 combines with J gene TRBJ1-5; TRBD1 aligns across 8 bases. CDR1 is ENHRY and CDR2 is SYGVKD in the germline V gene. Trimming removed 10 bases from V and 5 bases from J; junction bases left unmatched: 10. This CDR3 contains 14 residues. The CDR3 coding sequence is TGTGCCACCTGGCCAGGGGGCCTTGATCAGCCCCAGCATTTT. Translation: CATWPGGLDQPQHF.

This clonotype came up a few times. V gene TRBV4-1 combines with J gene TRBJ2-7; 8 bases line up with TRBD2. Germline V gene lookup returns CDR1 MGHRA and CDR2 YSYEKL. CDR3 length: 16 residues. V shed 2 bases and J 0 bases; nucleotides not matched to a gene: 6. This CDR3 is CASSQRGGRASYEQYF. The CDR3, as DNA: TGCGCCAGCAGCCAACGCGGGGGGCGGGCCTCCTACGAGCAGTACTTC.

To note about this clonotype: The junction does not match germline at one end; this may be a read error. The V call is TRBV4-3, the J call TRBJ1-2, with a weak D call TRBD1 (6 bases). This CDR3 contains 12 residues. Germline CDR1 is LGHNA and CDR2 is YSLEER. The CDR3 here is CASSQGTGGYTF. CDR3 coding DNA: TGTGCCAGCAGCCAGGGGACTGGTGGCTACACCTTC.

This chain connects TRBV27 to TRBJ2-5; D perhaps matches TRBD2 (6 bases). Germline CDR1 reads MNHEY; CDR2 reads SMNVEV (reference sequence). CDR3 size: 13 residues. The V end lost 5 bases, the J end lost 11 bases, and 18 bases lay between the germline ends. The CDR3 DNA sequence: TGTGCCAGCAGTGACCGGGACTCCCCGGAGCAGTACTTC. Residues: CASSDRDSPEQYF.

The chain combines TRBV29-1 with TRBJ2-2, with unresolved D. V dropped 4 bases and J dropped 0 bases, with 12 bases sitting between them. Germline CDR1 is SQVTM and CDR2 is ANQGSEA. The CDR3 is made up of 15 amino acids. CDR3 region: CSVGVLAPNTGELFF. As DNA, the CDR3 is TGCAGCGTTGGGGTTCTGGCACCGAACACCGGGGAGCTGTTTTTT.

The rearrangement uses TRBV4-1 and TRBJ2-7, with unresolved D. Between the trimmed V and J ends, which lost 4 bases and 2 bases, there was a span of 15 bases. The CDR3 is 15 amino acids. Germline V gives CDR1 MGHRA, CDR2 YSYEKL. In nucleotides, the CDR3 is TGCGCCAGCAGCCTGGGGTGGGCTCAAACCTACGAGCAGTACTTC. Its translation: CASSLGWAQTYEQYF.

The chain recombines TRBV28 with TRBJ2-1; tentatively, D is TRBD2 (6 bases). Germline V lookup: CDR1 MDHEN, CDR2 SYDVKM. The CDR3 runs 14 residues. Trimming shortened V by 8 bases and J by 4 bases, and 15 bases separated the two germline ends. CDR3 in DNA: TGTGCCAGCTCATCGCGGGGCATGTACAATGAGCAGTTCTTC. Translated, it gives CASSSRGMYNEQFF.

The chain employs TRBV4-2 and TRBJ2-3; D may match TRBD1 or TRBD2 (5 bases each). V was shortened by 5 bases and J by 4 bases, with 16 bases between the two germline ends. Germline CDR1 reads LGHNA; CDR2 reads YNFKEQ. The CDR3 sequence is 15 residues long. CDR3 nucleotide sequence: TGTGCCAGCAGCGACCGGGACCAGGTATCAGATACGCAGTATTTT. It codes for CASSDRDQVSDTQYF.

The CDR3 spells CATSPRGTNYGYTF. The CDR3 bases are TGTGCCACCAGTCCGAGGGGTACTAACTATGGCTACACCTTC. V is TRBV24-1 and J is TRBJ1-2, with D perhaps matching TRBD1 (5 bases). CDR1 and CDR2 (germline): KGHDR, SFDVKD. This CDR3 comprises 14 residues. V was shortened by 6 bases and J by 0 bases, with 10 bases between the two germline ends.

This clonotype came up many times. This chain links TRBV29-1 with TRBJ2-7; 15 bases fit TRBD2. J gave up 4 bases and V 2 bases, and 24 bases lay outside the gene matches. The CDR3 sequence is 22 residues long. Germline lookup yields CDR1 SQVTM and CDR2 ANQGSEA. The CDR3 loop is CSVERTSGRAHSFAIRNYEQYF. The CDR3 region has the DNA TGCAGCGTTGAACGGACTAGCGGGAGGGCCCATTCATTCGCAATTCGCAATTACGAGCAGTACTTC.

This chain links TRBV7-9 with TRBJ2-7; D gene unclear. Germline loops: CDR1 SEHNR, CDR2 FQNEAQ (reference sequence). The CDR3 is made up of 18 amino acids. Trimming stripped 3 bases from V and 4 bases from J, with 25 bases between. CDR3: CASSFSAWPKSLPYEQYF. CDR3 bases: TGTGCCAGCAGCTTCTCAGCCTGGCCGAAAAGTCTACCTTACGAGCAGTACTTC.

This clonotype was seen a few times. The chain recombines TRBV7-8 with TRBJ2-1; D is perhaps TRBD1 (5 bases). Trimming removed 4 bases from V and 0 bases from J, with 7 bases in between. Germline-derived CDR1 and CDR2 are SGHVS and FQNEAQ. This CDR3 is built from 14 residues. The CDR3 DNA reads TGTGCCAGCAGCTCCAGGGTCTCCTACAATGAGCAGTTCTTC. It yields the protein CASSSRVSYNEQFF.

The chain employs TRBV3-1 and TRBJ1-6; TRBD1 is a possible D gene (5 bases). Germline V lookup: CDR1 LGHDT, CDR2 YNNKEL (reference sequence). The CDR3 runs 14 residues. The ends were cut back, 1 base at V and 7 bases at J, with 8 bases in the middle. CDR3 region: CASSQVGVNSPLHF. The CDR3 DNA follows: TGTGCCAGCAGCCAAGTAGGGGTGAATTCACCCCTCCACTTT.

The rearrangement uses TRBV6-5 and TRBJ2-6, with D unresolved. The CDR3 is made up of 15 amino acids. Germline values: CDR1 MNHEY, CDR2 SVGAGI. The germline V and J ends were trimmed by 0 bases and 2 bases, with 5 bases remaining between them. The CDR3 DNA follows: TGTGCCAGCAGTTACTCGACGGCTGGGGCCAACGTCCTGACTTTC. This codes for CASSYSTAGANVLTF.

This clonotype has only one observation. V is TRBV9 and J is TRBJ2-2, with D hard to call. CDR3 length equals 14 residues. Germline V gene lookup returns CDR1 SGDLS and CDR2 YYNGEE. The V gene lost 3 bases and the J gene lost 5 bases, with 11 bases spanning the gap. This CDR3 reads CASSGVEATGELFF. The CDR3 DNA sequence: TGTGCCAGCAGCGGCGTAGAGGCGACCGGGGAGCTGTTTTTT.

This clonotype was detected only a few times. V gene TRBV5-1 combines with J gene TRBJ2-7, with TRBD1 matching over 8 bases. Germline CDR1 reads SGHRS; CDR2 reads YFSETQ. The CDR3 runs to 14 residues. The junction had 7 bases not matched to a gene; V was cut back by 1 base and J by 7 bases. This chain's CDR3 is CASSLTGGLSEQYF. The CDR3 DNA reads as TGCGCCAGCAGCTTGACAGGGGGGCTAAGTGAGCAGTACTTC.

The chain joins TRBV4-3 to TRBJ2-3; 10 bases match TRBD2. This CDR3 is 16 amino acids long. Germline trimming cut 0 bases from V and 7 bases from J; bases unmatched to any gene: 7. Germline lookup yields CDR1 LGHNA and CDR2 YSLEER. Here the CDR3 DNA reads TGCGCCAGCAGCCAAGACCCGTCAGCGGGGGGGAATACGCAGTATTTT. Its protein is CASSQDPSAGGNTQYF.

This clonotype appeared a few times. The CDR3, as DNA: TGCGCCAGCAGCTCCAACGGGAGAGAGACCCAGTACTTC. Translated, it gives CASSSNGRETQYF. J is TRBJ2-5 and V is TRBV5-1; D is possibly TRBD2 (6 bases). The V gene's germline CDR1 is SGHRS and CDR2 YFSETQ. CDR3 size: 13 residues. Trimming took 3 bases from V and 4 from J, leaving 10 bases between them.

The chain has TRBV30 and TRBJ2-3; the match to TRBD2 covers 9 bases. The germline CDR1 and CDR2 sequences are GTSNPN and SVGIG (reference sequence). This CDR3 is 14 amino acids long. V shed 5 bases and J 2 bases; nucleotides not matched to a gene: 5. Written as DNA, the CDR3 is TGTGCCTGGCAAACTAGCGGGTTCACAGATACGCAGTATTTT. Amino acids: CAWQTSGFTDTQYF.

The chain is built from TRBV6-5 and TRBJ2-7; 14 nucleotides agree with TRBD2. Germline values: CDR1 MNHEY, CDR2 SVGAGI. The V and J ends lost 2 bases and 2 bases, in that order; junction bases with no gene match: 5. The CDR3 runs 17 residues. The CDR3 reads CASSYGTSGSVTYEQYF. As DNA, the CDR3 is TGTGCCAGCAGTTACGGGACTAGCGGGAGTGTCACCTACGAGCAGTACTTC.

This clonotype was observed a handful of times. The chain carries TRBV7-2 and TRBJ1-6, with D perhaps TRBD1 (6 bases). Trimming shortened V by 5 bases and J by 10 bases, and 18 bases separated the two germline ends. The length of the CDR3 is 15 residues. The germline V gene has CDR1 SGHTA and CDR2 FQGNSA. The DNA of the CDR3 is TGTGCCAGCAGCCCCGGTTTGGGGGCAGGATCACCCCTCCACTTT. It codes for CASSPGLGAGSPLHF.

The gene calls are TRBV25-1 and TRBJ2-1, with D tentatively TRBD1 (5 bases). Germline V gene lookup returns CDR1 MGHDK and CDR2 SYGVNS. This CDR3 has 15 residues. The V end was cut by 6 bases, the J end by 1 base, with 13 bases between. The CDR3 sequence: CASRSQGRSYNEQFF. CDR3 bases: TGTGCCAGCAGGTCGCAGGGAAGGTCCTACAATGAGCAGTTCTTC.

The gene calls are TRBV6-2 or TRBV6-3 and TRBJ2-7; a possible D gene is TRBD2 (5 bases). Germline V gene lookup returns CDR1 MNHEY and CDR2 SVGEGT. The ends were cut back, 6 bases at V and 3 bases at J, with 6 bases in the middle. This CDR3 region has 11 residues. The DNA for the CDR3 is TGTGCCAGCAGACTAGTCTACGAGCAGTACTTC. Protein product: CASRLVYEQYF.

The V gene is TRBV18, the J gene TRBJ2-1; 8 nucleotides match TRBD1. The CDR3 has 13 residues. With 0 bases clipped from V and 9 bases from J, the junction kept 1 base outside the gene matches. CDR1 is KGHSH and CDR2 is LQKENI in the germline V gene. CDR3 sequence: CASSPPTGVEQFF. CDR3 nucleotides: TGTGCCAGCTCACCACCGACAGGGGTTGAGCAGTTCTTC.

This clonotype showed up just a few times. This rearrangement joins TRBV10-3 to TRBJ2-5, with TRBD2 matching 8 bases. The CDR3 has 20 residues. CDR1 is ENHRY and CDR2 is SYGVKD in the germline V gene. After removal of 4 bases from V and 1 base from J, the junction contained 20 bases not matched to a gene. This CDR3 is CAISGKGGGRTPAVQETQYF. CDR3 nucleotides: TGTGCCATCAGTGGGAAGGGTGGCGGGAGGACCCCAGCGGTCCAAGAGACCCAGTACTTC.

The chain joins TRBV29-1 to TRBJ2-1, with 8 nucleotides matching TRBD2. V was pared by 2 bases and J by 13 bases, with 13 bases of the junction left unmatched. CDR1 is SQVTM, CDR2 ANQGSEA, per germline. The CDR3 extends over 14 amino acids. In nucleotides, the CDR3 is TGCAGCGTTGAACCCCCCCGGGGGGGAGAGACCCAGTTCTTC. Translation: CSVEPPRGGETQFF.

This clonotype was picked up a small number of times. The V call is TRBV27, the J call TRBJ1-5; D is undetermined. CDR3 length: 13 residues. Trimming shortened V by 3 bases and J by 2 bases, and 5 bases separated the two germline ends. Germline-derived CDR1 and CDR2 are MNHEY and SMNVEV (reference sequence). CDR3 protein: CASSFTGNQPQHF. The CDR3 nucleotides read TGTGCCAGCAGTTTCACAGGCAATCAGCCCCAGCATTTT.

The chain links TRBV7-9 to TRBJ1-5; 10 positions agree with TRBD1. After removal of 5 bases from V and 1 base from J, the junction contained 5 bases not matched to a gene. Germline CDR1 SEHNR, CDR2 FQNEAQ (reference sequence). This CDR3 is built from 16 residues. In DNA form, the CDR3 reads TGTGCCAGCAGCGAAGGGACAGGGGAAAGCAATCAGCCCCAGCATTTT. The encoded protein is CASSEGTGESNQPQHF.

This clonotype was detected a few times. V gene TRBV20-1 combines with J gene TRBJ2-7; a weak D match, TRBD2 (6 bases). Germline CDR1 is DFQATT and CDR2 is SNEGSKA (reference sequence). CDR3 length: 14 residues. Trimming removed 1 base from V and 7 bases from J, with 17 bases in between. CDR3 residues: CSARGRDSLAEQYF. CDR3 nucleotides: TGCAGTGCTAGAGGCCGGGACTCCCTGGCGGAGCAGTACTTC.